Below are 16 T cell receptor beta chains sequenced from a single sample in a study of control samples from healthy donors and cancer patients. Generated by immunoSEQ multiplex PCR, the TCRdb table keeps only in-frame clones and is missing some. The sample holds approximately 120,000 clones, approximately 90% seen once. Sequencing used blood. These receptor sequences come from a human donor in good health. The donor label of this sample is uncertain.

The chain recombines TRBV15 with TRBJ1-2, with 7 bases fitting TRBD1. Germline V gene sequence: CDR1 LNHNV, CDR2 YYDKDF (reference sequence). The CDR3 totals 14 residues. V lost 5 bases and J lost 8; bases outside the gene matches: 11. The CDR3 nucleotides read TGTGCCACCAGCTTGCGGACAGGCACTTGGGGCTACACCTTC. It specifies CATSLRTGTWGYTF. Supplemented by reference TRBV15 and TRBJ1-2, the full variable domain reads DAMVIQNPRYQVTQFGKPVTLSCSQTLNHNVMYWYQQKSSQAPKLLFHYYDKDFNNEADTPDNFQSRRPNTSFCFLDIRSPGLGDTAMYLCATSLRTGTWGYTFGSGTRLTVV.

This clone was found once. V and J are TRBV28 and TRBJ1-1; no clear D. The CDR3 contains 12 residues. Trimming pared 6 bases from V and 5 bases from J, leaving 10 bases between. Germline loops: CDR1 MDHEN, CDR2 SYDVKM. The CDR3 region is CASRPFGTEAFF. DNA for the CDR3: TGTGCCAGCAGACCATTTGGGACTGAAGCTTTCTTT.

V gene TRBV12-3 or TRBV12-4 combines with J gene TRBJ1-1; D remains ambiguous. CDR3 size: 13 residues. Trimming shortened V by 3 bases and J by 1 base, and 6 bases separated the two germline ends. DNA for the CDR3: TGTGCCAGCAGTTTCAACCGGAACACTGAAGCTTTCTTT. This gives the protein CASSFNRNTEAFF.

The chain combines TRBV5-1 with TRBJ2-1, with TRBD2 identical over 13 bases. CDR3 length: 17 residues. CDR1 is SGHRS, CDR2 YFSETQ, per germline. V lost 4 bases, J lost 9 bases, and 13 bases stayed unmatched. CDR3 sequence reads: CASSGGITSGGAGEQFF. CDR3 DNA: TGCGCCAGCAGCGGCGGGATTACTAGCGGGGGGGCAGGTGAGCAGTTCTTC.

V gene TRBV2 combines with J gene TRBJ2-7; D is possibly TRBD1 (5 bases). V was pared by 8 bases and J by 6 bases, with 20 bases between. Per the germline V gene, CDR1 is SNHLY and CDR2 is FYNNEI. The CDR3 has 14 amino acids. This CDR3 is CASSETVPPVEQYF. DNA for the CDR3: TGTGCCAGCTCGGAGACAGTCCCTCCGGTCGAGCAGTACTTC.

V gene TRBV24-1 combines with J gene TRBJ2-6; no clear D. The CDR3 has 16 amino acids. Germline V CDR1 and CDR2: KGHDR, SFDVKD. V lost 2 bases and J lost 1, with 8 bases in between. The CDR3 loop reads CATSDSAGSGANVLTF. In nucleotides, the CDR3 is TGTGCCACCAGTGATTCGGCCGGGTCTGGGGCCAACGTCCTGACTTTC.

The chain combines TRBV6-5 with TRBJ1-2; no clear D gene. Germline V gene data show CDR1 as MNHEY and CDR2 as SVGAGI. The V end was cut by 7 bases, the J end by 7 bases, with 10 bases between. The CDR3 runs 11 residues. The CDR3 DNA is TGTGCCAGCATAAGCTCCTCTGGCTACACCTTC. Translating it yields CASISSSGYTF.

The chain recombines TRBV18 with TRBJ1-1, with 10 bases aligning to TRBD1. Looked up from germline, CDR1 is KGHSH and CDR2 is LQKENI. With V trimmed by 5 bases and J by 3 bases, 3 bases remained unmatched. The CDR3 length is 14 residues. CDR3: CASSRGQGYTEAFF. The CDR3 DNA sequence: TGTGCCAGCTCAAGGGGACAGGGGTACACTGAAGCTTTCTTT.

This rearrangement joins TRBV6-5 to TRBJ2-7; D might be TRBD1 (6 bases). The germline V gene has CDR1 MNHEY and CDR2 SVGAGI. The germline V and J ends were trimmed by 6 bases and 1 base, with 16 bases remaining between them. The CDR3 is made up of 15 amino acids. The CDR3 region is CASRTMTGASYEQYF. CDR3 coding DNA: TGTGCCAGCAGGACCATGACAGGAGCATCCTACGAGCAGTACTTC.

The chain couples TRBV2 to TRBJ2-2; no clear D gene. CDR3 length: 14 amino acids. Per the germline V gene, CDR1 is SNHLY and CDR2 is FYNNEI. V lost 8 bases and J lost 1, with 11 bases in between. CDR3 DNA: TGTGCCAGCGTTTTAGAGGAGAACACCGGGGAGCTGTTTTTT. It translates to CASVLEENTGELFF.

There are a few counts of this clone. The rearrangement joins TRBV11-3 to TRBJ2-2, with D unresolved. The V and J ends lost 4 bases and 8 bases respectively, with 11 bases between them. The CDR3 is 13 residues long. The germline CDR1 and CDR2 sequences are SGHNT and YENEEA. The CDR3 sequence: CASSSFSQGELFF. Written as DNA, the CDR3 is TGTGCCAGCAGCTCGTTCTCTCAAGGGGAGCTGTTTTTT. Variable domain in full (rest from reference TRBV11-3 and TRBJ2-2): EAGVVQSPRYKIIEKKQPVAFWCNPISGHNTLYWYLQNLGQGPELLIRYENEEAVDDSQLPKDRFSAERLKGVDSTLKIQPAELGDSAVYLCASSSFSQGELFFGEGSRLTVL.

In DNA form, the CDR3 reads TGTGCCAGCAGTCTGGATACTAATCGGGGGACCACAGATACGCAGTATTTT. Encoded protein: CASSLDTNRGTTDTQYF. V gene TRBV9 combines with J gene TRBJ2-3; D perhaps matches TRBD2 (6 bases). Germline V gene data show CDR1 as SGDLS and CDR2 as YYNGEE. The CDR3 totals 17 residues. V shed 5 bases and J shed 2 bases, with 21 bases lying between them.

This clone is a singleton in its sample. The chain couples TRBV7-7 to TRBJ2-2; D remains ambiguous. The CDR3 spans 14 residues. V lost 1 base to trimming and J lost 7 bases, with 10 bases between them. CDR1 SSHAT and CDR2 FNYEAQ come from the germline V gene (reference sequence). The CDR3 spells CASSLVGASGELFF. The CDR3, as DNA: TGTGCCAGCAGCTTAGTGGGTGCCAGCGGGGAGCTGTTTTTT.

The chain uses TRBV2 and TRBJ2-7, with 8 bases identical to TRBD2. Per the germline V gene, CDR1 is SNHLY and CDR2 is FYNNEI. J was trimmed by 2 bases and V by 6 bases; bases with no gene match: 0. The length of the CDR3 is 12 residues. The CDR3 nucleotides read TGTGCCAGCAGGGGACTAGCCTACGAGCAGTACTTC. As protein: CASRGLAYEQYF.

The chain carries TRBV6-5 and TRBJ2-2; TRBD2 aligns across 11 bases. The CDR3 is 14 residues long. The trim removed 8 bases at V and 5 bases at J, leaving 4 bases unmatched. Looked up from germline, CDR1 is MNHEY and CDR2 is SVGAGI. The chain's CDR3 is CASYSGGGTGELFF. The CDR3 DNA reads as TGTGCCAGCTATAGCGGGGGGGGAACCGGGGAGCTGTTTTTT.

J is TRBJ2-5 and V is TRBV24-1, with no clear D. V was cut by 5 bases and J by 3 bases, with 6 bases left in between. CDR1 and CDR2 (germline): KGHDR, SFDVKD. The CDR3 consists of 12 residues. The CDR3 spells CATSGQEETQYF. Here the CDR3 DNA reads TGTGCCACCAGTGGGCAGGAAGAGACCCAGTACTTC.